The 27 T cell receptor beta chains given below trace back to one sample, sequenced in a study of blood T cell repertoires in COVID-19. Sequencing was performed with immunoSEQ multiplex PCR; in TCRdb, only in-frame clones are kept and a portion is missing. Here the sample spans fewer than 250,000 clones, about four fifths being singletons. Sequenced material: peripheral blood. The receptors shown here come from a middle-aged man with active or convalescent COVID-19.

The chain carries TRBV5-1 and TRBJ2-7; D might be TRBD1 (5 bases). Per the germline V gene, CDR1 is SGHRS and CDR2 is YFSETQ. Trimming took off 0 bases at V and 2 bases at J, with 9 bases between the two ends. The length of the CDR3 is 14 residues. CDR3 protein: CASSLVWGPYEQYF. The CDR3 nucleotides read TGCGCCAGCAGCTTGGTTTGGGGCCCCTACGAGCAGTACTTC. The entire variable domain, with the rest obtained from reference TRBV5-1 and TRBJ2-7, is as follows: KAGVTQTPRYLIKTRGQQVTLSCSPISGHRSVSWYQQTPGQGLQFLFEYFSETQRNKGNFPGRFSGRQFSNSRSEMNVSTLELGDSALYLCASSLVWGPYEQYFGPGTRLTVT.

The chain couples TRBV12-3 or TRBV12-4 to TRBJ1-1, with D possibly being TRBD1 (5 bases). The CDR3 is 13 residues long. V was clipped by 1 base and J by 10 bases, with 13 bases between them. The CDR3, as DNA: TGTGCCAGCAGTTTAGGGACCCCCGGGGGAGCTTTCTTT. Its protein is CASSLGTPGGAFF.

The CDR3 loop reads CASSNGAGRYEQYF. In DNA form, the CDR3 reads TGTGCCAGCAGCAATGGTGCAGGGAGGTACGAGCAGTACTTC. V and J are TRBV13 and TRBJ2-7, with a weak D call TRBD2 (6 bases). The germline V gene has CDR1 PRHDT and CDR2 FYEKMQ (reference sequence). Trimming cost V 5 bases and J 4 bases, with 15 bases left between them. The CDR3 sequence is 14 residues long.

The gene calls are TRBV27 and TRBJ2-3; D gene ambiguous. V shed 5 bases and J shed 2 bases, with 11 bases lying between them. The CDR3 contains 14 residues. Germline values: CDR1 MNHEY, CDR2 SMNVEV (reference sequence). CDR3 DNA: TGTGCCAGCAGTAGAGGAATACTCACAGATACGCAGTATTTT. It codes for CASSRGILTDTQYF.

The CDR3 sequence is CASSLQGAIGGYTF. The DNA of the CDR3 is TGTGCCAGCAGTTTACAGGGGGCAATTGGTGGCTACACCTTC. The chain joins TRBV28 to TRBJ1-2, with TRBD1 identical over 8 bases. Germline-derived CDR1 and CDR2 are MDHEN and SYDVKM. The CDR3 consists of 14 residues. Trimming took 2 bases from V and 7 from J; bases not matched to a gene: 6.

The V gene is TRBV7-8, the J gene TRBJ2-3; possibly TRBD1 for D (6 bases). The germline V gene encodes CDR1 SGHVS and CDR2 FQNEAQ. Trimming left V 5 bases short and J 6 bases short, with 12 bases between. This CDR3 has 13 amino acids. The chain's CDR3 is CASSSKGEDTQYF. The DNA of the CDR3 is TGTGCCAGCAGCAGTAAGGGGGAGGATACGCAGTATTTT.

This chain uses TRBV7-2 with TRBJ1-5; TRBD1 might be the D (5 bases). Trimming stripped 3 bases from V and 7 bases from J, with 10 bases between. Germline assignment: CDR1 SGHTA and CDR2 FQGNSA. The CDR3 totals 13 residues. Here the CDR3 reads CASSFDRSQPQHF. Here the CDR3 DNA reads TGTGCCAGCAGCTTTGACAGATCCCAGCCCCAGCATTTT.

The chain couples TRBV5-6 to TRBJ2-5; 10 bases are shared with TRBD2. The ends lost 1 base at V and 0 bases at J; junction bases unmatched: 0. The CDR3 length is 15 residues. Germline V lookup: CDR1 SGHDT, CDR2 YYEEEE. The CDR3 here is CASSLTSGDQETQYF. CDR3 nucleotide sequence: TGTGCCAGCAGCTTGACTAGCGGGGACCAAGAGACCCAGTACTTC.

The J gene is TRBJ2-6, the V gene TRBV19; 11 bases fit TRBD1. Germline loops: CDR1 LNHDA, CDR2 SQIVND (reference sequence). V lost 5 bases to trimming and J lost 0 bases; unmatched junction nucleotides: 6. The CDR3 is made up of 18 amino acids. In DNA, the CDR3 is TGTGCCAGTAGTCCAGGACAGGGGGCACTCTCTGGGGCCAACGTCCTGACTTTC. This sequence encodes CASSPGQGALSGANVLTF.

The chain is built from TRBV4-3 and TRBJ2-7, with 7 bases fitting TRBD2. CDR3 length: 12 residues. V was pared by 5 bases and J by 12 bases, with 10 bases of the junction left unmatched. Looked up from germline, CDR1 is LGHNA and CDR2 is YSLEER. The CDR3 nucleotides are TGCGCCAGCAGCTACCCCGGGGGGATTCTGTACTTC. This encodes CASSYPGGILYF.

This CDR3 is CASSQVTATSSYNSPLHF. The CDR3, as DNA: TGCGCCAGCAGCCAAGTAACAGCTACCAGCTCCTATAATTCACCCCTCCACTTT. The rearrangement joins TRBV4-1 to TRBJ1-6; the D is unclear. V shed 1 base and J shed 0 bases, with 13 bases lying between them. This CDR3 contains 18 residues. Germline values: CDR1 MGHRA, CDR2 YSYEKL.

The rearrangement joins TRBV11-3 to TRBJ2-1; 16 bases match TRBD2. This CDR3 has 16 residues. Trimming at V came to 4 bases and at J to 7 bases, leaving 4 bases not matched to a gene. Germline CDR1 is SGHNT and CDR2 is YENEEA. CDR3 protein: CASSSGTSGRVNEQFF. The CDR3, as DNA: TGTGCCAGCAGCTCCGGGACTAGCGGGAGGGTGAATGAGCAGTTCTTC. The complete variable domain, with remaining parts taken from reference TRBV11-3 and TRBJ2-1, reads EAGVVQSPRYKIIEKKQPVAFWCNPISGHNTLYWYLQNLGQGPELLIRYENEEAVDDSQLPKDRFSAERLKGVDSTLKIQPAELGDSAVYLCASSSGTSGRVNEQFFGPGTRLTVL.

The V gene is TRBV11-3, the J gene TRBJ2-1, with TRBD2 identical over 8 bases. J gave up 5 bases and V 5 bases, and 8 bases lay outside the gene matches. The CDR3 runs to 15 residues. The germline V gene encodes CDR1 SGHNT and CDR2 YENEEA. CDR3 residues: CASSETLAANNEQFF. The CDR3 coding sequence is TGTGCCAGCAGCGAAACACTAGCGGCCAACAATGAGCAGTTCTTC.

The rearrangement joins TRBV5-1 to TRBJ1-1, with 7 bases matching TRBD1. CDR1 is SGHRS, CDR2 YFSETQ, per germline. With V trimmed by 4 bases and J by 1 base, 4 bases remained unmatched. This CDR3 is 14 amino acids long. The CDR3 bases are TGCGCCAGCAGCAGGGACAGACAGAACACTGAAGCTTTCTTT. This sequence encodes CASSRDRQNTEAFF.

The rearrangement joins TRBV28 to TRBJ1-1; D unclear. Looked up from germline, CDR1 is MDHEN and CDR2 is SYDVKM. The CDR3 runs to 14 residues. V was clipped by 2 bases and J by 6 bases, with 13 bases between them. The CDR3 loop reads CASSLIEEFSEAFF. CDR3 DNA: TGTGCCAGCAGTTTAATCGAAGAGTTTTCTGAAGCTTTCTTT.

The rearrangement joins TRBV7-6 to TRBJ1-4, with 10 bases aligning to TRBD1. CDR1 SGHVS and CDR2 FNYEAQ come from the germline V gene. The length of the CDR3 is 17 residues. V shed 5 bases, J shed 0 bases, and the junction held 6 bases outside the gene matches. CDR3 residues: CASSPRTGGATNEKLFF. For the CDR3, the DNA is TGTGCCAGCAGCCCAAGGACAGGGGGAGCAACTAATGAAAAACTGTTTTTT.

The chain links TRBV5-4 to TRBJ1-6; weak D call: TRBD1 (6 bases). Germline CDR1 is SGHNT and CDR2 is YYREEE (reference sequence). V dropped 4 bases and J dropped 8 bases, with 13 bases sitting between them. The CDR3 covers 14 residues. CDR3 coding DNA: TGTGCCAGCAGCGCCAGGGGAGGGGATTCACCCCTCCACTTT. It encodes CASSARGGDSPLHF.

This chain joins TRBV6-5 and TRBJ2-1; possibly TRBD1 for D (6 bases). CDR1 MNHEY and CDR2 SVGAGI come from the germline V gene. CDR3 length: 10 amino acids. The CDR3 region is CAGTPSSQFF. In DNA form, the CDR3 reads TGTGCGGGGACACCATCCTCCCAGTTCTTC.

This clone was detected only a few times. The rearrangement links TRBV7-8 to TRBJ2-6, with TRBD1 as a possible D gene (6 bases). Germline V gives CDR1 SGHVS, CDR2 FQNEAQ. The CDR3 covers 20 residues. Between the trimmed V and J ends, which lost 5 bases and 2 bases, there was a span of 25 bases. CDR3 bases: TGTGCCAGCAGCCTCTCCGCGACAGGAAACTTTATAACTGGGGCCAACGTCCTGACTTTC. Its protein product is CASSLSATGNFITGANVLTF.

This chain connects TRBV28 to TRBJ1-1; weak D call: TRBD1 (5 bases). Germline CDR1 MDHEN, CDR2 SYDVKM. This CDR3 spans 17 amino acids. With 7 bases removed from V and 2 bases from J, the gap between germline ends came to 23 bases. Here the CDR3 DNA reads TGTGCCAGCATCTCCACAGTTTCCGGGGGAAGTAACACTGAAGCTTTCTTT. Its translation: CASISTVSGGSNTEAFF.

The chain has TRBV28 and TRBJ2-1; 7 bases line up with TRBD1. The junction had 16 bases not matched to a gene; V was cut back by 7 bases and J by 1 base. The CDR3 has 18 amino acids. Germline V lookup: CDR1 MDHEN, CDR2 SYDVKM. The CDR3 DNA is TGTGCCAGCAATTACCCCTCCCAGCAGGGGGTATCCTACAATGAGCAGTTCTTC. Protein product: CASNYPSQQGVSYNEQFF. Complete variable domain (other parts from reference TRBV28 and TRBJ2-1): DVKVTQSSRYLVKRTGEKVFLECVQDMDHENMFWYRQDPGLGLRLIYFSYDVKMKEKGDIPEGYSVSREKKERFSLILESASTNQTSMYLCASNYPSQQGVSYNEQFFGPGTRLTVL.

The genes are TRBV21-1 and TRBJ2-1; whether TRBD2, the table's D call, matches the DNA was not checked. TRBV21-1 is annotated as a pseudogene. The CDR3 runs to 17 residues. Here the CDR3 reads CASSTRLAGVSYNEQFF. CDR3 DNA sequence: TGTGCCAGCAGCACGCGACTAGCGGGAGTGTCCTACAATGAGCAGTTCTTC.

The chain joins TRBV4-3 to TRBJ1-5; D gene unclear. Germline lookup yields CDR1 LGHNA and CDR2 YSLEER. CDR3 size: 18 residues. V was pared by 0 bases and J by 1 base, with 16 bases between. Here the CDR3 DNA reads TGCGCCAGCAGCCAAGATCCCCCCATTTTACAGAGCAATCAGCCCCAGCATTTT. Translating gives CASSQDPPILQSNQPQHF.

The chain joins TRBV6-5 to TRBJ1-1, with 7 bases aligning to TRBD1. J was trimmed by 5 bases and V by 7 bases; bases with no gene match: 7. The CDR3 consists of 13 residues. Germline CDR1 reads MNHEY; CDR2 reads SVGAGI. CDR3 loop: CASTLTGNTEAFF. CDR3 sequence (DNA): TGTGCCAGCACCCTGACAGGGAATACTGAAGCTTTCTTT.

V gene TRBV5-1 combines with J gene TRBJ2-3; TRBD2 matches at 10 bases. The CDR3 extends over 16 amino acids. Germline trimming cut 1 base from V and 2 bases from J; bases unmatched to any gene: 4. Germline V gene data show CDR1 as SGHRS and CDR2 as YFSETQ. CDR3 DNA sequence: TGCGCCAGCAGCTTGTTCAGCGGGGGGGCCACAGATACGCAGTATTTT. Translating gives CASSLFSGGATDTQYF.

V usage is TRBV24-1 and J usage is TRBJ2-3, with 7 bases identical to TRBD1. With V trimmed by 9 bases and J by 1 base, 9 bases remained unmatched. The CDR3 consists of 15 residues. Germline CDR1 is KGHDR and CDR2 is SFDVKD. The CDR3 protein is CATRGQTAGTDTQYF. DNA for the CDR3: TGTGCCACCCGGGGACAGACCGCTGGCACAGATACGCAGTATTTT.

The chain has TRBV6-1 and TRBJ2-7; 12 nucleotides align to TRBD2. V was clipped by 6 bases and J by 6 bases; unmatched bases: 12. Germline V gene data show CDR1 as MNHNS and CDR2 as SASEGT. This CDR3 spans 16 amino acids. CDR3 sequence (DNA): TGTGCCAGCAGGGAACGGACTAGCGGGACTCGTGGCGAGCAGTACTTC. Residues: CASRERTSGTRGEQYF.